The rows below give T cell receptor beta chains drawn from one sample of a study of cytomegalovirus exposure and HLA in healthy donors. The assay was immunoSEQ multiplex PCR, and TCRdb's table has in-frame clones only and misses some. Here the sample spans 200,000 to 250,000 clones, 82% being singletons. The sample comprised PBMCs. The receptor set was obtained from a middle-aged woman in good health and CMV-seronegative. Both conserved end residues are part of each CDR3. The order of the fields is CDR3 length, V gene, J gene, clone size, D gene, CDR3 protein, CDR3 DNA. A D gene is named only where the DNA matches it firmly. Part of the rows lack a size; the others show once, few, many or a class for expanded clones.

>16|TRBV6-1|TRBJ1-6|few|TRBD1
CASSEVRAGGASPLHF
TGTGCCAGCAGTGAAGTCCGAGCAGGGGGCGCTTCACCCCTCCACTTT
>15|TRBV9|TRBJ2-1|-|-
CASSPRGGLNNEQFF
TGTGCCAGCAGCCCCCGTGGGGGCCTGAACAATGAGCAGTTCTTC
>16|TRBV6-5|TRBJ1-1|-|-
CASSYSITQASTEAFF
TGTGCCAGCAGTTACTCAATTACCCAGGCGTCCACTGAAGCTTTCTTT
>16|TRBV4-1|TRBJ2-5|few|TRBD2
CASSQYAGGEKETQYF
TGCGCCAGCAGCCAATACGCCGGGGGGGAGAAAGAGACCCAGTACTTC
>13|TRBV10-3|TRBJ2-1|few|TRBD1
CAIRGQGSDEQFF
TGTGCCATCAGGGGACAGGGCAGCGATGAGCAGTTCTTC
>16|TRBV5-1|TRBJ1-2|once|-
CASSLLPGADRYGYTF
TGCGCCAGCAGCTTGCTGCCAGGGGCGGATCGCTATGGCTACACCTTC
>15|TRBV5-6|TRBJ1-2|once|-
CASSFISDMTGGYTF
TGTGCCAGCAGCTTCATATCGGACATGACCGGCGGCTACACCTTC
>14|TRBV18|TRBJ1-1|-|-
CASSPMGRNTEAFF
TGTGCCAGCTCACCAATGGGGAGGAACACTGAAGCTTTCTTT
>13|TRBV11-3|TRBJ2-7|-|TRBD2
CASSFSGVYEQYF
TGTGCCAGCAGCTTTAGCGGGGTCTACGAGCAGTACTTC
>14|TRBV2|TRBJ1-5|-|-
CASSDGRLQQPQHF
TGTGCCAGCAGTGACGGGAGGCTACAGCAGCCCCAGCATTTT
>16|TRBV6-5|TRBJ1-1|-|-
CASSYSRPRRNTEAFF
TGTGCCAGCAGTTACTCCCGGCCTAGGAGGAACACTGAAGCTTTCTTT
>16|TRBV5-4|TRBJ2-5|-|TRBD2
CASSWGLAGVQETQYF
TGTGCCAGCAGCTGGGGACTAGCGGGGGTTCAAGAGACCCAGTACTTC
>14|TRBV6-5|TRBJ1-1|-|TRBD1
CASSYLRGTTEAFF
TGTGCCAGCAGTTACCTCAGGGGGACAACTGAAGCTTTCTTT
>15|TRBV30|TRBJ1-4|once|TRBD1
CAWTVTGGRGEKLFF
TGTGCCTGGACCGTTACAGGGGGGAGAGGCGAAAAACTGTTTTTT
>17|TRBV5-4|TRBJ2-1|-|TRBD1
CASSLEIGTGGANEQFF
TGTGCCAGCAGCTTGGAAATAGGGACAGGGGGAGCGAATGAGCAGTTCTTC
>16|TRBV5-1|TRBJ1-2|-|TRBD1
CASSLEGLTGPGGYTF
TGCGCCAGCAGCTTGGAGGGATTGACAGGGCCGGGAGGCTACACCTTC
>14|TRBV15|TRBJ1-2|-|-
CATSRGTSMYGYTF
TGTGCCACCAGCAGAGGCACCAGTATGTATGGCTACACCTTC
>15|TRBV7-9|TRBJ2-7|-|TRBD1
CASSLGTGDYYEQYF
TGTGCCAGCAGCTTAGGGACAGGGGACTACTACGAGCAGTACTTC
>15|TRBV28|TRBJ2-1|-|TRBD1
CASSWGQISYNEQFF
TGTGCCAGCAGTTGGGGACAGATCTCCTACAATGAGCAGTTCTTC
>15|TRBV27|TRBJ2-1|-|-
CASSFLTSSYNEQFF
TGTGCCAGCAGTTTCCTGACTAGCTCCTACAATGAGCAGTTCTTC
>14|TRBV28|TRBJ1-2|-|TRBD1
CASSLSGTGDGYTF
TGTGCCAGCAGTTTATCAGGGACAGGGGATGGCTACACCTTC
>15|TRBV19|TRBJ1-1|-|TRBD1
CASIVSGTGNTEAFF
TGTGCCAGCATCGTATCCGGGACAGGGAACACTGAAGCTTTCTTT